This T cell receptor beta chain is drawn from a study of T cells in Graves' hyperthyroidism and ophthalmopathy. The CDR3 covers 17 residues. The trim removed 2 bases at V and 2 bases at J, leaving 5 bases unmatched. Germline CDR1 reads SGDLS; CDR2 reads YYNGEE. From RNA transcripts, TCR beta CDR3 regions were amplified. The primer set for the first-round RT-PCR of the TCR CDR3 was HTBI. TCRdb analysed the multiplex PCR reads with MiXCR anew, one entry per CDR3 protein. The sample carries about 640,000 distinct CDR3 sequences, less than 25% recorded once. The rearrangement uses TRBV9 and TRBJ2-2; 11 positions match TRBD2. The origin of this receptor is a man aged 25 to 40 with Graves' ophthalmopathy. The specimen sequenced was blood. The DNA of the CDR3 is TGTGCCAGCAGCGTTAGCGGGAGGGCGGAAAACACCGGGGAGCTGTTTTTT. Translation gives CASSVSGRAENTGELFF.